What follows describes a single T cell receptor beta chain. The data were obtained in a study of blood T cell repertoires in COVID-19. Study overall: Sites across the United States, Italy and Spain contributed samples from acute and convalescent COVID-19. From T cells, B-cell-depleted T cells, or PBMCs came the material, which was cDNA or gDNA.

Germline V CDR1 and CDR2: MNHEY, SVGEGT. The V and J ends lost 6 bases and 2 bases respectively, with 10 bases between them. This CDR3 has 13 amino acids. Study members were between roughly 18 and 89 years old and lived in 25 or so US regions. Here immunoSEQ multiplex PCR was the method, and the copy in TCRdb shows in-frame clones only, minus some. The table lists about 140,000 clones, almost 85% of them singletons. The specimen sequenced was PBMCs or T cells enriched from blood (not recorded which). The gene calls are TRBV6-2 or TRBV6-3 and TRBJ1-1; D is possibly TRBD1 (6 bases). This clonotype originated in a woman aged 50 to 60 with acute COVID-19. The CDR3 here is CASSADRNTEAFF. The CDR3 nucleotides are TGTGCCAGCAGCGCGGACAGAAACACTGAAGCTTTCTTT.